The rows below give T cell receptor beta chains drawn from one sample of a study of beta chain features in type 1 diabetes. Only in-frame clones appear in the TCRdb table, and some are missing; sequencing was by immunoSEQ multiplex PCR. This sample has about 290,000 clones, with 8% found just once. The sample consisted of central memory CD4+ T cells from blood. Receptors were obtained from a young woman in good health. CDR3s include the opening cysteine and the closing phenylalanine or tryptophan. The D gene is left open where the match is weak. Part of the rows lack a size; the others show once, few, many or a class for expanded clones.

d_gene: NA
v_gene: TRBV6-1
abundance: few
j_gene: TRBJ1-5
CDR3aa: CASTHTDNQPQHF
CDR3nt: TGTGCCAGCACCCACACCGATAATCAGCCCCAGCATTTT

d_gene: NA
v_gene: TRBV7-6
abundance: many
j_gene: TRBJ2-3
CDR3aa: CASSLSSGDSTDTQYF
CDR3nt: TGTGCCAGCAGCTTATCCTCAGGGGATAGCACAGATACGCAGTATTTT

d_gene: NA
v_gene: TRBV20-1
abundance: few
j_gene: TRBJ1-1
CDR3aa: CSAQPYTEAFF
CDR3nt: TGCAGTGCTCAGCCGTACACTGAAGCTTTCTTT

d_gene: NA
v_gene: TRBV4-3
abundance: NA
j_gene: TRBJ1-5
CDR3aa: CASSPGRVGTGGPQHF
CDR3nt: TGCGCCAGCAGCCCGGGGAGAGTAGGCACCGGCGGGCCCCAGCATTTT

d_gene: TRBD2
v_gene: TRBV25-1
abundance: few
j_gene: TRBJ2-1
CDR3aa: CASNDPTGTSGHEQFF
CDR3nt: TGTGCCAGCAACGACCCTACCGGGACTAGCGGGCATGAGCAGTTCTTC

d_gene: NA
v_gene: TRBV29-1
abundance: few
j_gene: TRBJ1-6
CDR3aa: CSVEDLTDSYNSPLHF
CDR3nt: TGCAGCGTTGAAGATCTGACGGACTCCTATAATTCACCCCTCCACTTT

d_gene: NA
v_gene: TRBV7-3
abundance: few
j_gene: TRBJ2-5
CDR3aa: CASSLTGGPEGTQYF
CDR3nt: TGTGCCAGCAGCTTAACGGGAGGCCCAGAGGGGACCCAGTACTTC

d_gene: NA
v_gene: TRBV7-2
abundance: few
j_gene: TRBJ1-2
CDR3aa: CASSQRERDGYTF
CDR3nt: TGTGCCAGCAGCCAACGGGAGCGGGATGGCTACACCTTC

d_gene: NA
v_gene: TRBV5-4
abundance: NA
j_gene: TRBJ2-1
CDR3aa: CASSHDLDEQFF
CDR3nt: TGTGCCAGCAGCCACGATCTCGATGAGCAGTTCTTC

d_gene: NA
v_gene: TRBV7-2
abundance: NA
j_gene: TRBJ1-1
CDR3aa: CASSHEATGARTEAFF
CDR3nt: TGTGCCAGCAGCCATGAGGCCACGGGGGCACGAACTGAAGCTTTCTTT

d_gene: NA
v_gene: TRBV16
abundance: NA
j_gene: TRBJ1-3
CDR3aa: CASSQSISGNTIYF
CDR3nt: TGTGCCAGCAGCCAATCCATCTCTGGAAACACCATATATTTT

d_gene: TRBD2
v_gene: TRBV9
abundance: NA
j_gene: TRBJ2-5
CDR3aa: CASSTEGTSGWFQETQYF
CDR3nt: TGTGCCAGCAGCACCGAAGGGACTAGCGGGTGGTTCCAAGAGACCCAGTACTTC

d_gene: NA
v_gene: TRBV18
abundance: many
j_gene: TRBJ1-4
CDR3aa: CASSPDLSTNEKLFF
CDR3nt: TGTGCCAGCTCGCCGGACCTATCAACTAATGAAAAACTGTTTTTT

d_gene: NA
v_gene: TRBV5-1
abundance: NA
j_gene: TRBJ2-3
CDR3aa: CASSLDGVRSGDTQYF
CDR3nt: TGCGCCAGCAGCTTGGACGGGGTCCGGTCTGGCGATACGCAGTATTTT

d_gene: NA
v_gene: TRBV7-3
abundance: NA
j_gene: TRBJ2-2
CDR3aa: CASSLKWGEGELFF
CDR3nt: TGTGCCAGCAGCTTAAAGTGGGGCGAAGGGGAGCTGTTTTTT

d_gene: NA
v_gene: TRBV4-1
abundance: NA
j_gene: TRBJ1-1
CDR3aa: CASSPGWGFDTEAFF
CDR3nt: TGCGCCAGCAGCCCAGGATGGGGTTTTGACACTGAAGCTTTCTTT

d_gene: NA
v_gene: TRBV29-1
abundance: few
j_gene: TRBJ1-4
CDR3aa: CSVFYQGEKLFF
CDR3nt: TGCAGCGTTTTTTATCAGGGTGAAAAACTGTTTTTT

d_gene: NA
v_gene: TRBV7-2
abundance: NA
j_gene: TRBJ2-7
CDR3aa: CASSPGGSGRAYEQYF
CDR3nt: TGTGCCAGCAGCCCTGGGGGTAGCGGCCGGGCCTACGAGCAGTACTTC

d_gene: NA
v_gene: TRBV9
abundance: NA
j_gene: TRBJ2-5
CDR3aa: CASSAAWGQETQYF
CDR3nt: TGTGCCAGCAGCGCCGCGTGGGGGCAAGAGACCCAGTACTTC

d_gene: NA
v_gene: TRBV7-9
abundance: NA
j_gene: TRBJ2-5
CDR3aa: CASSLGSSGASVETQYF
CDR3nt: TGTGCCAGCAGCTTAGGAAGCTCGGGAGCAAGTGTAGAGACCCAGTACTTC

d_gene: TRBD1
v_gene: TRBV5-1
abundance: NA
j_gene: TRBJ1-2
CDR3aa: CASSFGQGSGYTF
CDR3nt: TGCGCCAGCAGCTTCGGACAGGGCTCTGGCTACACCTTC

d_gene: NA
v_gene: TRBV6-6
abundance: few
j_gene: TRBJ1-2
CDR3aa: CASRDGTIYGYTF
CDR3nt: TGTGCCAGCAGGGATGGAACGATATATGGCTACACCTTC

d_gene: TRBD2
v_gene: TRBV9
abundance: few
j_gene: TRBJ2-5
CDR3aa: CASSVEGSGTSGGRPETQYF
CDR3nt: TGTGCCAGCAGCGTAGAGGGCTCGGGGACTAGCGGGGGACGTCCGGAGACCCAGTACTTC

d_gene: NA
v_gene: TRBV23-1
abundance: NA
j_gene: TRBJ2-3
CDR3aa: CASSPIGANRNSRTDTQYF
CDR3nt: TGCGCCAGCAGTCCGATAGGTGCCAACCGGAACTCCCGCACAGATACGCAGTATTTT

d_gene: TRBD1
v_gene: TRBV29-1
abundance: few
j_gene: TRBJ1-2
CDR3aa: CSVAGTGGAGGYGYTF
CDR3nt: TGCAGCGTTGCCGGGACAGGGGGCGCGGGGGGCTATGGCTACACCTTC

d_gene: NA
v_gene: TRBV10-3
abundance: NA
j_gene: TRBJ2-5
CDR3aa: CAISESTGVGETQYF
CDR3nt: TGTGCCATCAGTGAGTCGACTGGGGTTGGAGAGACCCAGTACTTC

d_gene: NA
v_gene: TRBV25-1
abundance: NA
j_gene: TRBJ2-5
CDR3aa: CASSLTEETQYF
CDR3nt: TGTGCCAGCAGCCTGACCGAAGAGACCCAGTACTTC

d_gene: NA
v_gene: TRBV7-9
abundance: NA
j_gene: TRBJ2-1
CDR3aa: CASNGRVGASYNEQFF
CDR3nt: TGTGCGAGCAATGGCCGTGTGGGTGCCTCCTACAATGAGCAGTTCTTC

d_gene: TRBD1
v_gene: TRBV29-1
abundance: many
j_gene: TRBJ1-2
CDR3aa: CSVGQVYYGYTF
CDR3nt: TGCAGCGTGGGACAGGTCTACTATGGCTACACCTTC

d_gene: TRBD1
v_gene: TRBV2
abundance: NA
j_gene: TRBJ1-1
CDR3aa: CASSKTGDSTEAFF
CDR3nt: TGTGCCAGCAGTAAGACAGGGGACTCCACTGAAGCTTTCTTT

d_gene: NA
v_gene: TRBV20-1
abundance: few
j_gene: TRBJ1-1
CDR3aa: CSARTVAEAFF
CDR3nt: TGCAGTGCTAGAACGGTCGCTGAAGCTTTCTTT

d_gene: NA
v_gene: TRBV10-3
abundance: many
j_gene: TRBJ2-7
CDR3aa: CAISEIGYEQYF
CDR3nt: TGTGCCATCAGTGAGATTGGCTACGAGCAGTACTTC

d_gene: NA
v_gene: TRBV7-9
abundance: NA
j_gene: TRBJ2-5
CDR3aa: CASTSGSQETQYF
CDR3nt: TGTGCCAGCACGTCAGGCAGCCAAGAGACCCAGTACTTC

d_gene: NA
v_gene: TRBV12-5
abundance: NA
j_gene: TRBJ1-5
CDR3aa: CASGLVPSQPQHF
CDR3nt: TGTGCTAGTGGTTTGGTTCCGTCTCAGCCCCAGCATTTT

d_gene: NA
v_gene: TRBV15
abundance: few
j_gene: TRBJ1-1
CDR3aa: CATSRHRNTEAFF
CDR3nt: TGTGCCACCAGCAGACACAGGAACACTGAAGCTTTCTTT

d_gene: TRBD2
v_gene: TRBV15
abundance: few
j_gene: TRBJ2-3
CDR3aa: CATSFSGGASDTQYF
CDR3nt: TGTGCCACCAGCTTTAGCGGGGGGGCCTCAGATACGCAGTATTTT

d_gene: NA
v_gene: TRBV7-3
abundance: few
j_gene: TRBJ2-3
CDR3aa: CASSLTGAADTQYF
CDR3nt: TGTGCCAGCAGCTTAACGGGGGCCGCAGATACGCAGTATTTT

d_gene: NA
v_gene: TRBV6-1
abundance: few
j_gene: TRBJ1-5
CDR3aa: CASSEALGANQPQHF
CDR3nt: TGTGCCAGCAGTGAAGCGCTTGGGGCCAACCAGCCCCAGCATTTT

d_gene: TRBD1
v_gene: TRBV7-2
abundance: few
j_gene: TRBJ2-6
CDR3aa: CASSLVSHRGRAGANVLTF
CDR3nt: TGTGCCAGCAGCTTAGTTAGCCACAGGGGGCGCGCTGGGGCCAACGTCCTGACTTTC